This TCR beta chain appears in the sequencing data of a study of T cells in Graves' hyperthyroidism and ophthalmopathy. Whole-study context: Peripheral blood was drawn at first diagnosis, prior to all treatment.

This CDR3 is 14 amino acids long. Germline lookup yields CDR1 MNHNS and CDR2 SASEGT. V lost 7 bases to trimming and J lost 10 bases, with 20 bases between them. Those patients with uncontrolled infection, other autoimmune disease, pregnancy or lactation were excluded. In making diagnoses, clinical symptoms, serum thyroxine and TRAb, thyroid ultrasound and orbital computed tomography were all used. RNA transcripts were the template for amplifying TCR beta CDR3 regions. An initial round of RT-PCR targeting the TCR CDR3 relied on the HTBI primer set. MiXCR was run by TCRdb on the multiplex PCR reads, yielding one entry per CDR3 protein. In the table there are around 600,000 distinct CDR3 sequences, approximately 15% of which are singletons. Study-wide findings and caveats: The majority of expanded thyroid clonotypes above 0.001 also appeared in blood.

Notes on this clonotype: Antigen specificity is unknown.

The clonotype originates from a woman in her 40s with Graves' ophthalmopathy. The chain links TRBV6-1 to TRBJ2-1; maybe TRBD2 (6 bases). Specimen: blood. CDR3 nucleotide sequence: TGTGCCAGCAAGGAGTCTAGCGACAACTTAGAGCAGTTCTTC. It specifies CASKESSDNLEQFF.